This entry lists 15 T cell receptor beta chains sequenced from one sample in a study of blood T cell repertoires in COVID-19. Sequencing used immunoSEQ multiplex PCR; TCRdb keeps in-frame clones, though not all of them. Here the sample spans approximately 180,000 clones, 75% to 90% being singletons. The material sequenced was peripheral blood. These receptors were obtained from a man between 60 and 75 years old with acute or convalescent COVID-19.

The chain couples TRBV19 to TRBJ2-1; D remains ambiguous. Trimming removed 1 base from V and 1 base from J, with 8 bases in between. This CDR3 is 15 amino acids long. CDR1 and CDR2 from the germline V gene are LNHDA and SQIVND (reference sequence). The CDR3 region has the DNA TGTGCCAGTAGTATAGGCACTGTTTCCTACAATGAGCAGTTCTTC. Its translation is CASSIGTVSYNEQFF.

This chain uses TRBV27 with TRBJ1-4; D might be TRBD1 (5 bases). The germline CDR1 and CDR2 sequences are MNHEY and SMNVEV (reference sequence). This CDR3 spans 15 amino acids. Deletions cut 6 bases from V and 8 bases from J, with 19 bases between. CDR3 amino acids: CASRLGWQGGEKLFF. The CDR3, as DNA: TGTGCCAGCAGATTAGGGTGGCAGGGTGGGGAAAAACTGTTTTTT.

For this clone: Different DNA sequences within this sample yield the same CDR3. The genes are TRBV4-1 and TRBJ2-7; TRBD2 aligns across 11 bases. The CDR3 length is 15 residues. J gave up 4 bases and V 1 base, and 3 bases lay outside the gene matches. Germline loops: CDR1 MGHRA, CDR2 YSYEKL. The chain's CDR3 is CASSQGLAGSYEQYF. The CDR3 DNA reads TGCGCCAGCAGCCAAGGACTAGCGGGATCTTACGAGCAGTACTTC.

This clone showed up just once. V gene TRBV5-1 combines with J gene TRBJ1-1; 7 bases map to TRBD1. The CDR3 runs 13 residues. V lost 4 bases, J lost 8 bases, and 8 bases stayed unmatched. Per the germline V gene, CDR1 is SGHRS and CDR2 is YFSETQ. The CDR3 sequence is CASSVQGIGEAFF. The CDR3 DNA follows: TGCGCCAGCAGCGTACAGGGGATCGGGGAAGCTTTCTTT. Full variable domain (remainder filled in from reference TRBV5-1 and TRBJ1-1): KAGVTQTPRYLIKTRGQQVTLSCSPISGHRSVSWYQQTPGQGLQFLFEYFSETQRNKGNFPGRFSGRQFSNSRSEMNVSTLELGDSALYLCASSVQGIGEAFFGQGTRLTVV.

The rearrangement links TRBV6-2 or TRBV6-3 to TRBJ1-6; no clear D. V was clipped by 6 bases and J by 8 bases, with 8 bases between them. CDR3 length: 12 residues. The germline V gene has CDR1 MNHEY and CDR2 SVGEGT. Here the CDR3 DNA reads TGTGCCAGCAGCTCAGGATATTCACCCCTCCACTTT. Translated: CASSSGYSPLHF.

The genes are TRBV6-5 and TRBJ1-4, with D possibly TRBD1 on 5 matching bases. V was shortened by 0 bases and J by 5 bases, with 10 bases between the two germline ends. This CDR3 comprises 15 residues. Germline values: CDR1 MNHEY, CDR2 SVGAGI. CDR3 protein: CASSYSGSGNEKLFF. CDR3 sequence (DNA): TGTGCCAGCAGTTACTCGGGTTCAGGGAATGAAAAACTGTTTTTT.

The chain is built from TRBV28 and TRBJ1-1, with TRBD1 matching over 8 bases. Germline V lookup: CDR1 MDHEN, CDR2 SYDVKM. This CDR3 region has 13 residues. J gave up 4 bases and V 5 bases, and 3 bases lay outside the gene matches. The CDR3 DNA sequence: TGTGCCAGCAGTGGGACAGGCCGCACTGAAGCTTTCTTT. Amino acid sequence: CASSGTGRTEAFF.

This chain uses TRBV6-5 with TRBJ1-1; a possible D gene is TRBD1 (6 bases). V gave up 4 bases and J gave up 10 bases, with 13 bases separating them. In germline, CDR1 is MNHEY, CDR2 SVGAGI. The CDR3 totals 12 residues. CDR3 amino acids: CASSSGGGLAFF. CDR3 sequence (DNA): TGTGCCAGCAGTTCCGGGGGGGGGCTAGCTTTCTTT.

The gene calls are TRBV24-1 and TRBJ2-1, with TRBD2 matching over 7 bases. V lost 8 bases to trimming and J lost 7 bases; unmatched junction nucleotides: 4. The germline V gene encodes CDR1 KGHDR and CDR2 SFDVKD. The CDR3 is 12 amino acids. The CDR3 sequence: CATNGGSNEQFF. The CDR3 region has the DNA TGTGCCACCAACGGGGGGAGTAATGAGCAGTTCTTC.

The chain uses TRBV5-4 and TRBJ2-7; the D gene is possibly TRBD1 (6 bases). The CDR3 runs 15 residues. Germline loops: CDR1 SGHNT, CDR2 YYREEE (reference sequence). V gave up 3 bases and J gave up 3 bases, with 16 bases separating them. Here the CDR3 DNA reads TGTGCCAGCAGCTCTCAACAGGGAAGGGGCTACGAGCAGTACTTC. Residues: CASSSQQGRGYEQYF.

This clone was counted a single time. The gene calls are TRBV5-1 and TRBJ2-7, with 7 nucleotides matching TRBD1. This CDR3 has 16 residues. Germline V gene data show CDR1 as SGHRS and CDR2 as YFSETQ. The V gene end was trimmed by 0 bases and the J gene end by 0 bases; junction bases not matched to a gene: 6. CDR3 DNA: TGCGCCAGCAGCTTGGCCAGGGGGACGAGCTCCTACGAGCAGTACTTC. This codes for CASSLARGTSSYEQYF.

This sequence joins TRBV7-2 and TRBJ2-1; 9 bases agree with TRBD2. The CDR3 runs to 16 residues. The V and J ends lost 1 base and 7 bases, in that order; junction bases with no gene match: 8. CDR1 and CDR2 from the germline V gene are SGHTA and FQGNSA. The CDR3 spells CASSLDGGRASNEQFF. DNA for the CDR3: TGTGCCAGCAGCTTAGACGGCGGGAGGGCCAGTAATGAGCAGTTCTTC.

The chain carries TRBV2 and TRBJ1-1; D unclear. V was trimmed by 5 bases and J by 2 bases, leaving 15 bases between them. CDR1 is SNHLY and CDR2 is FYNNEI in the germline V gene. The CDR3 totals 15 residues. The CDR3: CASSTPQSGNTEAFF. The CDR3 nucleotides read TGTGCCAGCAGTACCCCTCAATCGGGTAACACTGAAGCTTTCTTT.

The genes are TRBV6-2 or TRBV6-3 and TRBJ1-2; 9 bases agree with TRBD1. The V segment lost 6 bases and the J segment 4 bases; nucleotides outside the gene matches: 6. The germline CDR1 and CDR2 sequences are MNHEY and SVGEGT. The CDR3 extends over 14 amino acids. CDR3 loop: CASSRTGVRYGYTF. Here the CDR3 DNA reads TGTGCCAGCAGCAGGACAGGGGTTCGCTATGGCTACACCTTC.

The chain uses TRBV5-4 and TRBJ1-1; D is possibly TRBD1 (6 bases). V was shortened by 3 bases and J by 3 bases, with 12 bases between the two germline ends. Germline V CDR1 and CDR2: SGHNT, YYREEE (reference sequence). This CDR3 contains 14 residues. In DNA, the CDR3 is TGTGCCAGCAGCTGGAGGGGGGGCGACACTGAAGCTTTCTTT. Residues: CASSWRGGDTEAFF.